Below, 8 T cell receptor beta chains from the same sample are listed, as sequenced in a study of a mutant IDH1 vaccine in newly diagnosed glioma. The table came from immunoSEQ multiplex PCR; TCRdb's copy has only in-frame clones and leaves some out. The repertoire holds about 66,000 clones, about 80% seen once, with 3% to 4% in the top ten. For these receptors, no antigen is known. Time point given: week 11, during vaccination. In the vaccine, a single dose held 300 ug of the mutant IDH1 20-mer peptide, along with topical imiquimod. Sequenced here: PBMCs, sampled from a glioma patient whose treatment included an IDH1 peptide vaccine. The receptor source for this set is a man aged 30 to 45 with glioma.

The sample holds a few counts of this clone. The chain employs TRBV29-1 and TRBJ1-1; D may be TRBD1 (5 bases). Trimming stripped 4 bases from V and 4 bases from J, with 13 bases between. Germline CDR1 SQVTM, CDR2 ANQGSEA. The CDR3 covers 13 residues. The CDR3 sequence is CSVVKGESTEAFF. In nucleotides, the CDR3 is TGCAGCGTTGTTAAAGGGGAGAGCACTGAAGCTTTCTTT.

This clone came up a few times. The V gene is TRBV30, the J gene TRBJ2-7, with D perhaps TRBD2 (6 bases). Germline assignment: CDR1 GTSNPN and CDR2 SVGIG (reference sequence). The germline V and J ends were trimmed by 2 bases and 7 bases, with 9 bases remaining between them. This CDR3 region has 11 residues. Here the CDR3 DNA reads TGTGCCTGGAGTTGGGGGGAAGAGCAGTACTTC. This codes for CAWSWGEEQYF.

V and J are TRBV6-6 and TRBJ1-5; D gene ambiguous. Germline V gives CDR1 MNHNY, CDR2 SVGAGI (reference sequence). V was clipped by 7 bases and J by 5 bases, with 9 bases between them. CDR3 length: 12 residues. The DNA for the CDR3 is TGTGCCAGCAACGCGGGTCATCAGCCCCAGCATTTT. Amino acids: CASNAGHQPQHF.

This clone was counted between two and nine times. The rearrangement joins TRBV13 to TRBJ2-2; tentative D call: TRBD2 (5 bases). The ends were cut back, 0 bases at V and 2 bases at J, with 7 bases in the middle. The germline CDR1 and CDR2 sequences are PRHDT and FYEKMQ (reference sequence). The length of the CDR3 is 15 residues. This chain's CDR3 is CASSLGAVNTGELFF. CDR3 DNA: TGTGCCAGCAGCTTAGGAGCGGTAAACACCGGGGAGCTGTTTTTT.

The V gene is TRBV14, the J gene TRBJ2-7, with D tentatively TRBD1 (6 bases). The length of the CDR3 is 16 residues. Germline values: CDR1 SGHDN, CDR2 FVKESK. Trimming pared 0 bases from V and 1 base from J, leaving 13 bases between. The CDR3 region is CASSQEETGKSYEQYF. The CDR3 DNA sequence: TGTGCCAGCAGCCAAGAAGAGACAGGAAAATCCTACGAGCAGTACTTC.

The chain couples TRBV10-3 to TRBJ2-4; TRBD1 or TRBD2 may be the D gene (6 bases each). The V and J ends lost 0 bases and 2 bases respectively, with 11 bases between them. Looked up from germline, CDR1 is ENHRY and CDR2 is SYGVKD. The CDR3 is 16 residues long. In nucleotides, the CDR3 is TGTGCCATCAGTGAGTCGAGGGGGGCGACCAAAAACATTCAGTACTTC. It translates to CAISESRGATKNIQYF.

The V gene is TRBV9, the J gene TRBJ1-1, with D uncertain. Germline V CDR1 and CDR2: SGDLS, YYNGEE. This CDR3 has 13 residues. V was shortened by 3 bases and J by 2 bases, with 8 bases between the two germline ends. The CDR3 reads CASSAGSNTEAFF. The CDR3 DNA reads TGTGCCAGCAGCGCCGGATCTAACACTGAAGCTTTCTTT.

The chain couples TRBV29-1 to TRBJ2-5, with a tentative D call TRBD2 (6 bases). Near its end, the DNA agrees better with TRBJ2-7, so the J call may be wrong. The germline gives CDR1 SQVTM, CDR2 ANQGSEA. The CDR3 length is 13 residues. DNA of the CDR3: TGCAGCGTTGAAGATGGAGGGGCTGACGAGCAGTACTTC. It codes for CSVEDGGADEQYF.